The subject of this entry is one T cell receptor beta chain. The data derive from a study of blood T cell repertoires in COVID-19. Study details: Samples taken during acute and convalescent COVID-19 were collected in the United States, Italy and Spain. In each case, the material was cDNA or gDNA derived from T cells, B-cell-depleted T cells, or PBMCs.

V lost 3 bases to trimming and J lost 2 bases, with 13 bases between them. Germline CDR1 and CDR2: DFQATT and SNEGSKA (reference sequence). The CDR3 runs to 14 residues. Per the authors' pipeline: Reference gene primers were amplified, and this amplification served to estimate nucleated cell counts. Assay used: immunoSEQ multiplex PCR; TCRdb lists only in-frame clones, some missing. The V and J calls and the clone size are those of that table, but D and trimming were determined from the DNA. The sample includes fewer than 200,000 clones, over 80% of them seen just once. The chain carries TRBV20-1 and TRBJ1-2; the D gene is possibly TRBD1 (5 bases). Sequencing used peripheral blood. The sequence was obtained from a woman between 45 and 65 years old with acute or convalescent COVID-19. The CDR3 is CSASEAKGNYGYTF. CDR3 in DNA: TGCAGTGCTAGTGAGGCAAAGGGGAACTATGGCTACACCTTC.